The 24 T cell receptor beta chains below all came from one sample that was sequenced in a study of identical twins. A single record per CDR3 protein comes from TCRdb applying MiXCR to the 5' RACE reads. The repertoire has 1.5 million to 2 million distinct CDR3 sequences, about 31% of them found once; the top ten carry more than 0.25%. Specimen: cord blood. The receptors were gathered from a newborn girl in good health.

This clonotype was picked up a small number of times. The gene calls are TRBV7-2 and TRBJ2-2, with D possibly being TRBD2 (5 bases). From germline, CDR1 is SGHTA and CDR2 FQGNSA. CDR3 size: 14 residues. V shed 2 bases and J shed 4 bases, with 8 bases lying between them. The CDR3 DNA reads TGTGCCAGCAGCTTAAGAACTAGCACCGGGGAGCTGTTTTTT. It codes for CASSLRTSTGELFF.

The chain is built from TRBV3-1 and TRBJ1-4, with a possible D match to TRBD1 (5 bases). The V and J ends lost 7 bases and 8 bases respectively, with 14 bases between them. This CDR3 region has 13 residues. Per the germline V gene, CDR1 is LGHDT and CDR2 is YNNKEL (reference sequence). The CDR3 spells CASKSGGGEKLFF. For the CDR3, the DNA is TGTGCCAGCAAGTCTGGGGGAGGCGAAAAACTGTTTTTT.

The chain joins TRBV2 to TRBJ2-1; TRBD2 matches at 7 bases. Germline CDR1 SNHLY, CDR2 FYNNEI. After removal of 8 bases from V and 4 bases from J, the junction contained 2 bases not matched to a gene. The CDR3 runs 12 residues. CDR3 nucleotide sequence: TGTGCCAGCGGGGGGGAGTACAATGAGCAGTTCTTC. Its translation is CASGGEYNEQFF.

The DNA for the CDR3 is TGTGCCAGCAGCCAATACGGGGGGGCCACAGATACGCAGTATTTT. The encoded protein is CASSQYGGATDTQYF. The J gene is TRBJ2-3, the V gene TRBV3-1; TRBD2 matches at 8 bases. The J segment lost 2 bases and the V segment lost 2 bases, leaving 3 bases of the junction unmatched. The CDR3 loop spans 15 amino acids. Germline CDR1 LGHDT, CDR2 YNNKEL (reference sequence).

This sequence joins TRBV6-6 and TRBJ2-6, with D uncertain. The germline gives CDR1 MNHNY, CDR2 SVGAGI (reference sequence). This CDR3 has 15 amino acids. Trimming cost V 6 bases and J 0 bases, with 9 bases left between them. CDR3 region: CASRVSHSGANVLTF. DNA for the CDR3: TGTGCCAGCAGAGTTAGCCACTCTGGGGCCAACGTCCTGACTTTC.

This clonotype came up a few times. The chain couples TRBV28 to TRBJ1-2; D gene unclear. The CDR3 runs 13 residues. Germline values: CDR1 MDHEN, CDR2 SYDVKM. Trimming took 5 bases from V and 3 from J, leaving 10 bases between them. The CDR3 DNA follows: TGTGCCAGCAGTCCTCGCCTACACTATGGCTACACCTTC. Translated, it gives CASSPRLHYGYTF.

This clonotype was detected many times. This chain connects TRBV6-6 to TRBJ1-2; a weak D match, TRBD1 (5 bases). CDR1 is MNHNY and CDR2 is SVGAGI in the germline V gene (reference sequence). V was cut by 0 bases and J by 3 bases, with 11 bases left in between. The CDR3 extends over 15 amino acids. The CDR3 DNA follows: TGTGCCAGCAGTTACTCCACGGGGGTGTACTATGGCTACACCTTC. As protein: CASSYSTGVYYGYTF.

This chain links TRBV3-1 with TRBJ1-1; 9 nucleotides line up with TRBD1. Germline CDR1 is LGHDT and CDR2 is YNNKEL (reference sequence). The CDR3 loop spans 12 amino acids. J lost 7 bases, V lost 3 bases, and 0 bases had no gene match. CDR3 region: CASSQGQGEAFF. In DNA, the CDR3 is TGTGCCAGCAGCCAGGGACAGGGTGAAGCTTTCTTT. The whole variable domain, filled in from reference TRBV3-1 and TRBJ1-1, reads DTAVSQTPKYLVTQMGNDKSIKCEQNLGHDTMYWYKQDSKKFLKIMFSYNNKELIINETVPNRFSPKSPDKAHLNLHINSLELGDSAVYFCASSQGQGEAFFGQGTRLTVV.

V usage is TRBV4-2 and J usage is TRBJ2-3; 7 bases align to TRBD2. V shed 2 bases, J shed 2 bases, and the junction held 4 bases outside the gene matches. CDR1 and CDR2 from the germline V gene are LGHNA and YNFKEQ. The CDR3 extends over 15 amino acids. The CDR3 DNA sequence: TGTGCCAGCAGCCAACGAGCGGGGTCCACAGATACGCAGTATTTT. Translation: CASSQRAGSTDTQYF.

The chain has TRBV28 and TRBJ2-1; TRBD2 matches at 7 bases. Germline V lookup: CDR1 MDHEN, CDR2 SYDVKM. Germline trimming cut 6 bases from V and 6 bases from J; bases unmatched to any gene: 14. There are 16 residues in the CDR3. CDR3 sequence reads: CASSRPGRERVNEQFF. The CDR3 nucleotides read TGTGCCAGCAGCCGTCCGGGGCGGGAGCGTGTCAATGAGCAGTTCTTC.

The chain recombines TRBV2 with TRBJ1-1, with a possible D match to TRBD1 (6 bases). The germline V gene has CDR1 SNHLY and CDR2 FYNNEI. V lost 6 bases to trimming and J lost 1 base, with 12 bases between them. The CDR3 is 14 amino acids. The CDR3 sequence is CASSVGGENTEAFF. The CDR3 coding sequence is TGTGCCAGCAGCGTAGGGGGTGAGAACACTGAAGCTTTCTTT.

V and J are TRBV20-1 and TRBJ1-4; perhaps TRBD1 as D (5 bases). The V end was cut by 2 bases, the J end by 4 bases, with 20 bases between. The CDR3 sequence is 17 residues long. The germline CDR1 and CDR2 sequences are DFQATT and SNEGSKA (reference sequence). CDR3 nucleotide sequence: TGCAGTGCTAGATCTCATCGAACCCCAGGGTATAATGAAAAACTGTTTTTT. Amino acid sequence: CSARSHRTPGYNEKLFF.

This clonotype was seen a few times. The CDR3 loop reads CASKSAGGSEQFF. The CDR3 DNA reads TGTGCCAGCAAGTCAGCGGGCGGGAGTGAGCAGTTCTTC. This chain connects TRBV6-1 to TRBJ2-1; 7 bases match TRBD2. V lost 7 bases to trimming and J lost 9 bases; unmatched junction nucleotides: 9. Per the germline V gene, CDR1 is MNHNS and CDR2 is SASEGT. The CDR3 covers 13 residues.

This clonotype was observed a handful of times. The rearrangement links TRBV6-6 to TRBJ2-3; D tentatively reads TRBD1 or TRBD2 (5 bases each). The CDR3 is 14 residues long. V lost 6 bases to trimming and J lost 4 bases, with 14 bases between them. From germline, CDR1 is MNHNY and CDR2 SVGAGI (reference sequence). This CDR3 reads CASRRDGLSDTQYF. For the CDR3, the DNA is TGTGCCAGCAGAAGGGACGGACTCTCAGATACGCAGTATTTT.

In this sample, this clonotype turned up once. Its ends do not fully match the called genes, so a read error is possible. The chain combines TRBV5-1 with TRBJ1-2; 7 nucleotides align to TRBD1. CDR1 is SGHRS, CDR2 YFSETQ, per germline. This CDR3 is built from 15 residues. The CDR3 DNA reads TGCGCCAGCAGCTCGAGGACAGGCTCGACTTATGTCTACACCTTC. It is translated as CASSSRTGSTYVYTF.

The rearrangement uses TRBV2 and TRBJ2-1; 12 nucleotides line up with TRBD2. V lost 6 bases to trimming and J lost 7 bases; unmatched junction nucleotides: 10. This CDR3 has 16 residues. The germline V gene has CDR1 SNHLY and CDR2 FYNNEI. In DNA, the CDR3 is TGTGCCAGCAGCAAAATCCTAGCGGGGGGGGTGAATGAGCAGTTCTTC. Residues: CASSKILAGGVNEQFF. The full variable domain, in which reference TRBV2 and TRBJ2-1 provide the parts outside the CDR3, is EPEVTQTPSHQVTQMGQEVILRCVPISNHLYFYWYRQILGQKVEFLVSFYNNEISEKSEIFDDQFSVERPDGSNFTLKIRSTKLEDSAMYFCASSKILAGGVNEQFFGPGTRLTVL.

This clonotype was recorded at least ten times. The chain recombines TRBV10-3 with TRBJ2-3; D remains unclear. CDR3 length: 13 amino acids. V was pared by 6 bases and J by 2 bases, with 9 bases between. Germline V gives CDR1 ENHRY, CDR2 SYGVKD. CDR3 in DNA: TGTGCCATCAGCCGGAAACTCACAGATACGCAGTATTTT. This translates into CAISRKLTDTQYF.

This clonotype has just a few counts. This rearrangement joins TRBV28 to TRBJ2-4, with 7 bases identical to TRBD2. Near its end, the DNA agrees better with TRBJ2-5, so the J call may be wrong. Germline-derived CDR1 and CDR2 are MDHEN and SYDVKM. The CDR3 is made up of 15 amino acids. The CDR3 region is CASSVPSRGEETQYF. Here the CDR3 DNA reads TGTGCCAGCAGTGTCCCCTCCCGGGGGGAAGAGACCCAGTACTTC.

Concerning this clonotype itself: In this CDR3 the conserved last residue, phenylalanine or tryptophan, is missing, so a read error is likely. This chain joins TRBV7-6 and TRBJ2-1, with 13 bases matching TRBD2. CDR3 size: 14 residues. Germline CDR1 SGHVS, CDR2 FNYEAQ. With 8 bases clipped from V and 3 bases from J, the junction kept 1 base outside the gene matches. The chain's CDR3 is CASGTSGVYNEQFY. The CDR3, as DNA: TGTGCCAGCGGGACTAGCGGGGTCTACAATGAGCAGTTCTAC.

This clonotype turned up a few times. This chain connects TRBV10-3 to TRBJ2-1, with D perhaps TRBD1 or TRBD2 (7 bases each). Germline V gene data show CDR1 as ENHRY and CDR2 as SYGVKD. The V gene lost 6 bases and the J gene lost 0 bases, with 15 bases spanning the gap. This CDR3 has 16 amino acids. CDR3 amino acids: CAISPQGGRSYNEQFF. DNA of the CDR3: TGTGCCATCAGCCCCCAGGGGGGGCGCTCCTACAATGAGCAGTTCTTC.

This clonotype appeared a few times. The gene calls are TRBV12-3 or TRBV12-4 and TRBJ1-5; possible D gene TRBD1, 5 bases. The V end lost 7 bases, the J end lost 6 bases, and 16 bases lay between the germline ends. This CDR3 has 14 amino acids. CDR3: CASTVKGWGQPQHF. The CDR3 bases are TGTGCCAGCACCGTCAAGGGGTGGGGTCAGCCCCAGCATTTT.

The CDR3 loop is CASSYLQGALNIQYF. Here the CDR3 DNA reads TGTGCCAGCAGTTACCTACAGGGGGCGTTAAACATTCAGTACTTC. The genes are TRBV6-5 and TRBJ2-4; the match to TRBD1 covers 9 bases. The J segment lost 6 bases and the V segment lost 2 bases, leaving 5 bases of the junction unmatched. Germline CDR1 reads MNHEY; CDR2 reads SVGAGI. There are 15 residues in the CDR3.

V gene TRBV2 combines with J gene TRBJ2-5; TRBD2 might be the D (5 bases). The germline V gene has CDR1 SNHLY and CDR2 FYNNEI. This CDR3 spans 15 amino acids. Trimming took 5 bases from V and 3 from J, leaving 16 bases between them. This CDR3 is CASSFQRPTEETQYF. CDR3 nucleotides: TGTGCCAGCAGTTTCCAGCGGCCGACCGAAGAGACCCAGTACTTC.

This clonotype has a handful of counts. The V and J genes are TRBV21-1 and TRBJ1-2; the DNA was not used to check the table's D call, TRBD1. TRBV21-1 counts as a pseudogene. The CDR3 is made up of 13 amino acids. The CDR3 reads CASVDRDNYGYTF. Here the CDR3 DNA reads TGTGCCAGCGTCGACAGGGATAACTATGGCTACACCTTC.